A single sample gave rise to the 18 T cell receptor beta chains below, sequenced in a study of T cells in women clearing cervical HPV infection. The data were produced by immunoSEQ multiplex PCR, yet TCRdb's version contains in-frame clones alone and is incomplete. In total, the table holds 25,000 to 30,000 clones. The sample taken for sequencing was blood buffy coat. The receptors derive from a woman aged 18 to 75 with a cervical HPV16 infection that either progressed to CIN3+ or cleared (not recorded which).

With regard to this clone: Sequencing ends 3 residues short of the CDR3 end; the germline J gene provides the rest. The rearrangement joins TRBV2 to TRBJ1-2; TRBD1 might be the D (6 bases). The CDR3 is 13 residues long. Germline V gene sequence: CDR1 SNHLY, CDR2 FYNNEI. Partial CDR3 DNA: TGTGCCAGCAGCGATGGGACATCCTACGAC. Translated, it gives CASSDGTSYD. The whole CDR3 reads CASSDGTSYDYTF.

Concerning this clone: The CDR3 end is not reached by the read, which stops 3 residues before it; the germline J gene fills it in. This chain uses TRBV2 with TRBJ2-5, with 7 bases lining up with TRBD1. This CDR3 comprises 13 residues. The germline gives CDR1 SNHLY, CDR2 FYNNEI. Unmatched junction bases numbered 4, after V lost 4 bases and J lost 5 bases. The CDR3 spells CASSVTGLETQYF. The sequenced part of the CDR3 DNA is TGTGCCAGCAGTGTGACAGGGCTGGAGACC.

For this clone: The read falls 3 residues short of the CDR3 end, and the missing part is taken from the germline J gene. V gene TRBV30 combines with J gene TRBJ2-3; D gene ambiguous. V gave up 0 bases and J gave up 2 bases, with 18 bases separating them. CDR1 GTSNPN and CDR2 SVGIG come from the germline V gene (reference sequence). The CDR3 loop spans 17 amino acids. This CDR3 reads CAWSVGLTPPSTDTQYF. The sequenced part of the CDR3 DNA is TGTGCCTGGAGTGTAGGGTTGACACCGCCATCCACAGATACG.

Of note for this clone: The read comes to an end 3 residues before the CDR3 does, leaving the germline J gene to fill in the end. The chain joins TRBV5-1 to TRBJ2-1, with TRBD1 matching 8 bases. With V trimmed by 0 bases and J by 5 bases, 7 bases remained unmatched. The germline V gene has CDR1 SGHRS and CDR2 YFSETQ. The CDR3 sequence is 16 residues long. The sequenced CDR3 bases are TGCGCCAGCAGCTTGGCCTTCAACAGGGGGGACAATGAG. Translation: CASSLAFNRGDNE. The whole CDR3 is CASSLAFNRGDNEQFF.

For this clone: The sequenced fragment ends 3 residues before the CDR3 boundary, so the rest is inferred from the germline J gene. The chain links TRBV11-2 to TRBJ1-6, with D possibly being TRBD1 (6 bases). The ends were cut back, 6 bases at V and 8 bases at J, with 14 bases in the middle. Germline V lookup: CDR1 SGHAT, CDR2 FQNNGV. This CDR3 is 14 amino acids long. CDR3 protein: CASRLTGGDSPLHF. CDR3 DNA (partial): TGTGCCAGCAGATTGACAGGCGGAGATTCACCC.

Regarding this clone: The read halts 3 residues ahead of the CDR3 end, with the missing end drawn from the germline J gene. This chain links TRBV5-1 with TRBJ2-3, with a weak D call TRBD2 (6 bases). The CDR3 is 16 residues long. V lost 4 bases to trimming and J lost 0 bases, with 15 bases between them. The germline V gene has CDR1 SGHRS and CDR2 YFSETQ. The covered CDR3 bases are TGCGCCAGCAGCCCTGCTGGGGGGACTAGCACAGATACG. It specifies CASSPAGGTSTDT. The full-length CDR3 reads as CASSPAGGTSTDTQYF.

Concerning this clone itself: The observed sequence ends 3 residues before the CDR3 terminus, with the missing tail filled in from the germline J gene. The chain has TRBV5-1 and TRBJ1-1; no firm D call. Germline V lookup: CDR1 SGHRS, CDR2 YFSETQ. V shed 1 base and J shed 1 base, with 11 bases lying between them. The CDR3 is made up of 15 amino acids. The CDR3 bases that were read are TGCGCCAGCAGCTTGAGCCCGGCGGAGAACACTGAA. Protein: CASSLSPAENTE. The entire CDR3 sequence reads CASSLSPAENTEAFF.

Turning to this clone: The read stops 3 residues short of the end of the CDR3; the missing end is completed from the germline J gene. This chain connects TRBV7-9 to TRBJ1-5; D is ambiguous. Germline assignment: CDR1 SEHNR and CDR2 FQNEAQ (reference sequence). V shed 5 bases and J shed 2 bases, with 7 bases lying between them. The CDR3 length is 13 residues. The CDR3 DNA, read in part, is TGTGCCAGCAGCCCCGGGGGCAATCAGCCC. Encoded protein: CASSPGGNQP. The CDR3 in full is CASSPGGNQPQHF.

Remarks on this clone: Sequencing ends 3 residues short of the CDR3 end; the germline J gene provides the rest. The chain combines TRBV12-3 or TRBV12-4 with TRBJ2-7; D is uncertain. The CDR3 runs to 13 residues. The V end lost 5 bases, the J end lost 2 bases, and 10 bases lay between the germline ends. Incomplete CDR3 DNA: TGTGCCAGCAGTAGGAACAGTGCCTACGAG. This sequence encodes CASSRNSAYE. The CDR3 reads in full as CASSRNSAYEQYF.

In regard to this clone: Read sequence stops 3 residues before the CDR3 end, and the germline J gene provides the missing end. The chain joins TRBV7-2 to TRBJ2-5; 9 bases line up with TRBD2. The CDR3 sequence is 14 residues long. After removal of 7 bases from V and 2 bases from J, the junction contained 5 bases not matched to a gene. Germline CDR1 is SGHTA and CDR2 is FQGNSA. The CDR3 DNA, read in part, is TGTGCCAGCAAGCCCACTAGCGGGCAAGAGACC. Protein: CASKPTSGQET. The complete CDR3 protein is CASKPTSGQETQYF.

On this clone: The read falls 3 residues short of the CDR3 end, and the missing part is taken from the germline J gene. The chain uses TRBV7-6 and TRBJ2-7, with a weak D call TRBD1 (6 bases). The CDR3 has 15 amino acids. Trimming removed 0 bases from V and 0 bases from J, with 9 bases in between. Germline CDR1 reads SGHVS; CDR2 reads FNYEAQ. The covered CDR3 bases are TGTGCCAGCAGCTTAGCGGCAGGGGCCTCCTACGAG. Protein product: CASSLAAGASYE. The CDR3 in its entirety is CASSLAAGASYEQYF.

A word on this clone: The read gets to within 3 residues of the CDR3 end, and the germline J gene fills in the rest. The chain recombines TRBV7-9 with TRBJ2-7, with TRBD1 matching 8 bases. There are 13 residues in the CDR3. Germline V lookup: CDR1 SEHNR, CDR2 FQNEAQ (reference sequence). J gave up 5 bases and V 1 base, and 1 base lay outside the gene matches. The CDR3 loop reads CASSLGQGNEQYF. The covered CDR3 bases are TGTGCCAGCAGCTTAGGACAGGGGAACGAG.

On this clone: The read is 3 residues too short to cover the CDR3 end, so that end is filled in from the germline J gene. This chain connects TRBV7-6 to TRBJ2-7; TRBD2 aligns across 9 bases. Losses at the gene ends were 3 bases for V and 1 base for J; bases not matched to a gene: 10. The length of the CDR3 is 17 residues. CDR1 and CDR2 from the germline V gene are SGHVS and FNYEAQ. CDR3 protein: CASSFNSGRRGSYEQYF. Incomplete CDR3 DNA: TGTGCCAGCAGCTTTAATAGCGGGAGACGAGGGTCCTACGAG.

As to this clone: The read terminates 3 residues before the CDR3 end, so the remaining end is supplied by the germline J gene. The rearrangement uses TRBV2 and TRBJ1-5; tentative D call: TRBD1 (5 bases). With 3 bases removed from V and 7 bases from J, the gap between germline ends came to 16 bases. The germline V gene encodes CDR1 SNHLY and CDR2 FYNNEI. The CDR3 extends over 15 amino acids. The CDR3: CASSEESGSGQPQHF. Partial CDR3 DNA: TGTGCCAGCAGTGAGGAGTCAGGGTCGGGCCAGCCC. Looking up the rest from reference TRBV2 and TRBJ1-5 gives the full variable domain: EPEVTQTPSHQVTQMGQEVILRCVPISNHLYFYWYRQILGQKVEFLVSFYNNEISEKSEIFDDQFSVERPDGSNFTLKIRSTKLEDSAMYFCASSEESGSGQPQHFGDGTRLSIL.

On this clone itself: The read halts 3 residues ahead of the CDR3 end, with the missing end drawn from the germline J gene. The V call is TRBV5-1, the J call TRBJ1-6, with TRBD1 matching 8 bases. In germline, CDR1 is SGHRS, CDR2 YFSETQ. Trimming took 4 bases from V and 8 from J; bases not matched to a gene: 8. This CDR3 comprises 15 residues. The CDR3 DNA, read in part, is TGCGCCAGCAGCCCGGGACAGGCCTTATATTCACCC. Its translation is CASSPGQALYSP. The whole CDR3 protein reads CASSPGQALYSPLHF.

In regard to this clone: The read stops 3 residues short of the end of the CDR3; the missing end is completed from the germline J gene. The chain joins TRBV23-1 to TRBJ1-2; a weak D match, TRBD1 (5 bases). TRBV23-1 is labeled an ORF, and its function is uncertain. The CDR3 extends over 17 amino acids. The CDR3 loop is CASSHSDLLKETDTYTF. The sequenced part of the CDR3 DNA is TGCGCCAGCAGTCATTCCGACCTACTGAAAGAGACAGATACC.

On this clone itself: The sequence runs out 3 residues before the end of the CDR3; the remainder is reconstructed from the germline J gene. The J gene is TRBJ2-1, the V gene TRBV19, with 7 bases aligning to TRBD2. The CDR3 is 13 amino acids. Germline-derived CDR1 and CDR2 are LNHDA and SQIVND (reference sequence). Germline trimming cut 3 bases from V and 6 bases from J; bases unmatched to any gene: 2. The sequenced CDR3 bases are TGTGCCAGTAGTATGGGACTATTCAATGAG. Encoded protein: CASSMGLFNE. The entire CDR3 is CASSMGLFNEQFF. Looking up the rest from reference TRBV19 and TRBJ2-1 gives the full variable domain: DGGITQSPKYLFRKEGQNVTLSCEQNLNHDAMYWYRQDPGQGLRLIYYSQIVNDFQKGDIAEGYSVSREKKESFPLTVTSAQKNPTAFYLCASSMGLFNEQFFGPGTRLTVL.

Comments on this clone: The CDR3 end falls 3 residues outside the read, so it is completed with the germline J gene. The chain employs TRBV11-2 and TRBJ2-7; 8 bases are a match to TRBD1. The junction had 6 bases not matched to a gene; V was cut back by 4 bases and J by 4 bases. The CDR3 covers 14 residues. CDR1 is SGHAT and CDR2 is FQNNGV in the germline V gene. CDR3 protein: CASSWTGTGYEQYF. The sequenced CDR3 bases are TGTGCCAGCAGCTGGACAGGGACTGGGTACGAG. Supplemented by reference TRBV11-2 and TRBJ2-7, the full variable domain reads EAGVAQSPRYKIIEKRQSVAFWCNPISGHATLYWYQQILGQGPKLLIQFQNNGVVDDSQLPKDRFSAERLKGVDSTLKIQPAKLEDSAVYLCASSWTGTGYEQYFGPGTRLTVT.